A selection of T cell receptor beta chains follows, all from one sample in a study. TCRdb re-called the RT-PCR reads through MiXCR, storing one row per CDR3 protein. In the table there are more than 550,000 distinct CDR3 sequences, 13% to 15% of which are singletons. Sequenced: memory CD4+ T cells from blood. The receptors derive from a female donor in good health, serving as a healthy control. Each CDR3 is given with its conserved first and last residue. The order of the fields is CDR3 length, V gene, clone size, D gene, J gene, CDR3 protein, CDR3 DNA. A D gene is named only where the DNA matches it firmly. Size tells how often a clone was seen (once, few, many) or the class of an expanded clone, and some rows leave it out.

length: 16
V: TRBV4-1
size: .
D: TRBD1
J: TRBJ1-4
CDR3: CASSPPGTAPNEKLFF
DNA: TGCGCCAGCAGCCCCCCCGGGACAGCCCCTAATGAAAAACTGTTTTTT

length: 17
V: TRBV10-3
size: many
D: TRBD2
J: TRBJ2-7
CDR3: CAISESGLAGGLYEQYF
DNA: TGTGCCATCAGTGAGTCTGGGCTAGCGGGAGGCCTCTACGAGCAGTACTTC

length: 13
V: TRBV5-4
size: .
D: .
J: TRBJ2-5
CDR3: CASSLWLQETQYF
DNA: TGTGCCAGCAGCTTGTGGCTTCAAGAGACCCAGTACTTC

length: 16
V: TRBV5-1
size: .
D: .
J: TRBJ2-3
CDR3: CASSSRQLSLTDTQYF
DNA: TGCGCCAGCAGCTCAAGACAGCTATCTCTCACAGATACGCAGTATTTT

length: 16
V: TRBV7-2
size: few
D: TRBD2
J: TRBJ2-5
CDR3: CASSLASGGGQETQYF
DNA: TGTGCCAGCAGCTTAGCGTCGGGAGGGGGTCAAGAGACCCAGTACTTC

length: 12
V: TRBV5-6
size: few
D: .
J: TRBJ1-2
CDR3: CASSGTDNGYTF
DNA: TGTGCCAGCAGTGGGACGGACAATGGCTACACCTTC

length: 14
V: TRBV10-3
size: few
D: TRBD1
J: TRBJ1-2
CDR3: CAISQGVSNYGYTF
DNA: TGTGCCATCAGTCAGGGGGTCAGTAACTATGGCTACACCTTC

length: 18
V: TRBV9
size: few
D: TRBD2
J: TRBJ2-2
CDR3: CASSVVDLAGVGTGELFF
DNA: TGTGCCAGCAGCGTAGTAGATTTAGCGGGAGTAGGGACCGGGGAGCTGTTTTTT

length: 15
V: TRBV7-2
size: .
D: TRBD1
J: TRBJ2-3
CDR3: CASSRRGQEPDTQYF
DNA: TGTGCCAGCAGCAGAAGAGGACAGGAACCAGATACGCAGTATTTT

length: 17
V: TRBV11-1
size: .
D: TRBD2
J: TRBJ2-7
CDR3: CASSHKTWVAGVIEQYF
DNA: TGTGCCAGCAGCCACAAAACGTGGGTAGCGGGAGTAATCGAGCAGTACTTC

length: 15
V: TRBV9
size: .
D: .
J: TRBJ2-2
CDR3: CASSVISAGTGELFF
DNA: TGTGCCAGCAGCGTCATTAGCGCGGGGACCGGGGAGCTGTTTTTT